This TCR beta chain was profiled in a study of blood T cell repertoires in COVID-19. The overall study: Collection of acute and convalescent COVID-19 samples took place in the United States, Italy and Spain. PBMCs, B-cell-depleted T cells, or T cells provided the cDNA or gDNA that made up the material.

Across fewer than 25 US areas, participants ranged in age from roughly 18 to 95 years. CDR3 length equals 13 residues. Trimming pared 5 bases from V and 2 bases from J, leaving 7 bases between. Germline V gene lookup returns CDR1 KGHDR and CDR2 SFDVKD. Comments on this clone: Within the sample, other DNA sequences also encode this same CDR3.

Generated by immunoSEQ multiplex PCR, the TCRdb table keeps only in-frame clones and is missing some. The data hold fewer than 250,000 clones, with about 91% observed a single time. Specimen: PBMCs or T cells enriched from blood (not recorded which). The genes are TRBV24-1 and TRBJ2-3, with a tentative D call TRBD2 (5 bases). The TCR was taken from a woman aged 25 to 39 with acute COVID-19. The CDR3 sequence is CATSAGITDTQYF. DNA for the CDR3: TGTGCCACCAGTGCGGGAATCACAGATACGCAGTATTTT.